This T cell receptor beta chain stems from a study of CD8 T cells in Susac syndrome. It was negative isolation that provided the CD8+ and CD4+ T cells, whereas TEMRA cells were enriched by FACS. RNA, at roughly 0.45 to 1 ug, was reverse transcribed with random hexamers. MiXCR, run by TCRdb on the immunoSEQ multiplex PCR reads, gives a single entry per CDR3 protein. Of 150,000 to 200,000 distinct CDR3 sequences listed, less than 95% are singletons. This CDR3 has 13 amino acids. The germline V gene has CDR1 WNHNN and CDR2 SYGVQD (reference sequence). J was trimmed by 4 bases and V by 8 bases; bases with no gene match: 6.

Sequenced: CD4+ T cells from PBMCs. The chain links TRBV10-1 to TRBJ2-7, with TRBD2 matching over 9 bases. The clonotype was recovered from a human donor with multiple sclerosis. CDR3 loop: CASSAGGSYEQYF. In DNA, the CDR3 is TGCGCCAGCTCAGCGGGAGGAAGTTACGAGCAGTACTTC.